These T cell receptor beta chains were read from a single sample in a study of T cells in Graves' hyperthyroidism and ophthalmopathy. Using its own MiXCR run on the multiplex PCR reads, TCRdb lists one record per CDR3 protein. The repertoire consists of 530,000 or so distinct CDR3 sequences, with roughly a quarter occurring once and the leading ten covering about 11%. The sample taken for sequencing was blood. The source of these receptors is a woman in her twenties or thirties with Graves' ophthalmopathy. CDR3s leave out the opening cysteine and the closing phenylalanine or tryptophan.

TRBV29-1,TRBJ1-2,SGRGREAPT
TRBV12-3/TRBV12-4,TRBJ2-7,ASSFGTVPPYEQY
TRBV10-3,TRBJ2-7,ATSQGTEQY
TRBV28,TRBJ1-2,ASSLSDLLGGYT
TRBV6-8,TRBJ1-5,ATSGGAGNQPQH
TRBV20-1,TRBJ1-6,SASVRGGNVGSYNSPLH
TRBV12-3/TRBV12-4,TRBJ2-7,ASSSSYEQY
TRBV6-2/TRBV6-3,TRBJ1-5,ASSPVVGNQPQH
TRBV7-9,TRBJ1-5,ASSLPLQPQH
TRBV19,TRBJ1-1,ASSIKNTEAF
TRBV20-1,TRBJ2-5,SASRIGGETQY
TRBV27,TRBJ2-2,ASKVAGGNTGELF
TRBV30,TRBJ2-7,AWSVTGEQY
TRBV27,TRBJ1-1,ASRLGGSTEAF
TRBV6-2/TRBV6-3,TRBJ1-5,ASSYSGQINQPQH
TRBV5-1,TRBJ2-7,ASSLGQTSSYEPY
TRBV13,TRBJ1-1,ASSFQGKNTEAF
TRBV20-1,TRBJ1-6,SARDVAVSSYNSPLH
TRBV6-5,TRBJ2-2,ASSYSNFSSITGELF
TRBV18,TRBJ2-5,ASSLSPEETQY
TRBV9,TRBJ2-5,ASSVDLSGGQETQY
TRBV11-2,TRBJ1-6,ASSLGHALH
TRBV6-2/TRBV6-3,TRBJ2-6,ASCAGANVLT
TRBV7-3,TRBJ2-7,ASSIQGAGDSPHEQY
TRBV12-3/TRBV12-4,TRBJ1-2,ASSFQGGGDGYT
TRBV19,TRBJ2-2,ASSIGDSPTGELF
TRBV6-1,TRBJ2-2,ASSDGLAELELF
TRBV20-1,TRBJ2-2,SARARSGLAVNTGELF
TRBV28,TRBJ1-2,ASSLDGFGYT